The clone carrying this T cell receptor beta chain was recorded at least ten times. This CDR3 has 14 residues. Looked up from germline, CDR1 is SGHTA and CDR2 is FQGNSA. V shed 5 bases and J 4 bases; nucleotides not matched to a gene: 3. This record comes from a study of Graves' ophthalmopathy and Graves' hyperthyroidism. Symptoms, serum thyroxine and TRAb, thyroid ultrasound, and orbital computed tomography formed the diagnostic basis. Scientists amplified the TCR beta CDR3 regions from RNA transcripts. Following a first-round RT-PCR that used HTBI primers, a second-round multiplex PCR was carried out. TCRdb recomputed calls from the multiplex PCR reads with MiXCR, one row per CDR3 protein. Here the sample spans under 350,000 distinct CDR3 sequences, 15% to 20% being singletons.

Source material: peripheral blood. The V gene is TRBV7-2, the J gene TRBJ1-2; 11 bases match TRBD1. The source of this sequence is an adult man with Graves' ophthalmopathy. Written as DNA, the CDR3 is TGTGCCAGCAGCAAGGACAGGGGGCCCTATGGCTACACCTTC. It specifies CASSKDRGPYGYTF.